This TCR beta chain comes out of a study of T-cell memory formation after mild COVID-19. The study's findings and limits: CD4+ bias marked clones expanding day 15 to 37, unlike balanced contracting clones.

Worth noting for this clonotype: The antigen remains undetermined.

The V and J ends lost 5 bases and 5 bases, in that order; junction bases with no gene match: 8. The CDR3 has 14 amino acids. Germline CDR1 SGHRS, CDR2 YFSETQ. Using its own MiXCR run on the 5' RACE reads, TCRdb lists one record per CDR3 protein. The sample consists of just under 150,000 distinct CDR3 sequences, 15% to 20% of them appearing once. The sample was PBMCs or a T cell subset sorted from them (not recorded which). This sequence originates from an adult woman who had mild COVID-19 (a few samples of this study predate the infection). Cell type and time point are not known. The V gene is TRBV5-1, the J gene TRBJ2-7; TRBD1 aligns across 9 bases. CDR3 sequence reads: CASRKQGAGDEQYF. CDR3 nucleotides: TGCGCCAGCAGGAAACAGGGGGCAGGGGACGAGCAGTACTTC.